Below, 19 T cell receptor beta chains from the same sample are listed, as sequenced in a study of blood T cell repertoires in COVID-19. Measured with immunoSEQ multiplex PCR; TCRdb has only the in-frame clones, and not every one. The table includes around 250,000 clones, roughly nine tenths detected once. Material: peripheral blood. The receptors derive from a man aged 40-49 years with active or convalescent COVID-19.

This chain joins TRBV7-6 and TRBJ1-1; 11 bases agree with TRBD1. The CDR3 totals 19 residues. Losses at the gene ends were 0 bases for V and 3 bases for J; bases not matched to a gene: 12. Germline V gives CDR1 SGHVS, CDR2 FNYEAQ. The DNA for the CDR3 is TGTGCCAGCAGCTTAGCGATAGGAGGACAGGGGGCGATTGACACTGAAGCTTTCTTT. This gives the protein CASSLAIGGQGAIDTEAFF.

This CDR3 reads CAISGGLAGGVDEQFF. The CDR3 region has the DNA TGTGCCATCAGTGGGGGGCTAGCGGGAGGAGTAGATGAGCAGTTCTTC. The V gene is TRBV10-3, the J gene TRBJ2-1; 11 bases line up with TRBD2. The germline CDR1 and CDR2 sequences are ENHRY and SYGVKD. The V segment lost 4 bases and the J segment 8 bases; nucleotides outside the gene matches: 10. The CDR3 contains 16 residues.

CDR3 region: CASSVAGVAQETQYF. In nucleotides, the CDR3 is TGTGCCAGCAGTGTAGCGGGAGTAGCTCAAGAGACCCAGTACTTC. The J gene is TRBJ2-5, the V gene TRBV28, with 9 bases aligning to TRBD2. Looked up from germline, CDR1 is MDHEN and CDR2 is SYDVKM. The CDR3 consists of 15 residues. The trim removed 5 bases at V and 2 bases at J, leaving 6 bases unmatched.

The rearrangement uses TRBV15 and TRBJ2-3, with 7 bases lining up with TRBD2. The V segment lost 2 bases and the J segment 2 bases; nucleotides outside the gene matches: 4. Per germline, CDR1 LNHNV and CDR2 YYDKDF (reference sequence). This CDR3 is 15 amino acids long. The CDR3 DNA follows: TGTGCCACCAGCAGACTAGCGGAGATCACAGATACGCAGTATTTT. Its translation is CATSRLAEITDTQYF.

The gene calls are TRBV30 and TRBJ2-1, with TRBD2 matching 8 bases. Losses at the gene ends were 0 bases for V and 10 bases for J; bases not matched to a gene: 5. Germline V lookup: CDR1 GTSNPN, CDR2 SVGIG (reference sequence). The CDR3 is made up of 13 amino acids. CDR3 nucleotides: TGTGCCTGGAGTGTCCTAGCGGGCGGGGAGCAGTTCTTC. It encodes CAWSVLAGGEQFF.

This CDR3 is CASSQDPSANRGSYNEQFF. The CDR3 DNA is TGTGCCAGCAGCCAAGATCCTAGCGCCAACCGGGGCTCCTACAATGAGCAGTTCTTC. J is TRBJ2-1 and V is TRBV14; weak D call: TRBD2 (6 bases). V was pared by 0 bases and J by 0 bases, with 18 bases between. Per germline, CDR1 SGHDN and CDR2 FVKESK. The CDR3 is made up of 19 amino acids.

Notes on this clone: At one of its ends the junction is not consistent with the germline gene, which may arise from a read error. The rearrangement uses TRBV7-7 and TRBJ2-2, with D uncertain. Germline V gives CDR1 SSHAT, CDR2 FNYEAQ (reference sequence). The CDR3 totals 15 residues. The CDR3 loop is CASSLEAADSGELFF. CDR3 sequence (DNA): TGTGCTAGCAGCTTAGAAGCAGCTGACTCCGGGGAGCTGTTTTTT.

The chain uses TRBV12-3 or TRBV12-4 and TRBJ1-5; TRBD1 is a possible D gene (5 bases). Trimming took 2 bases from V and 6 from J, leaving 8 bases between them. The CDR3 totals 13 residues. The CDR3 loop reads CASSLQGGQPQHF. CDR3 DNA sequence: TGTGCCAGCAGTTTACAGGGAGGTCAGCCCCAGCATTTT.

In DNA, the CDR3 is TGCGCCAGCAGCCAAGAAGTGACCGGACTTGATTCACCCCTCCACTTT. Protein product: CASSQEVTGLDSPLHF. V and J are TRBV4-1 and TRBJ1-6, with unresolved D. This CDR3 comprises 16 residues. V was shortened by 0 bases and J by 8 bases, with 14 bases between the two germline ends. Germline values: CDR1 MGHRA, CDR2 YSYEKL.

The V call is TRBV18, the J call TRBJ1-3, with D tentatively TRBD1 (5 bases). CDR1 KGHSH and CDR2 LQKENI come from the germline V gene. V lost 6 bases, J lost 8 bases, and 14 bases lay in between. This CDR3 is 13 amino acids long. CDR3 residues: CASSSTATDTIYF. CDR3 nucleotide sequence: TGTGCCAGCTCCTCGACAGCAACAGACACCATATATTTT.

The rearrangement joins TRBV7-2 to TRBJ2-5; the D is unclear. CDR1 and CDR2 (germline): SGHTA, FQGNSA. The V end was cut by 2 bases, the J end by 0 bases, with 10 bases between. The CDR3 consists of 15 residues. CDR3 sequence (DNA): TGTGCCAGCAGCTTAATAAACGAGTACCAAGAGACCCAGTACTTC. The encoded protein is CASSLINEYQETQYF.

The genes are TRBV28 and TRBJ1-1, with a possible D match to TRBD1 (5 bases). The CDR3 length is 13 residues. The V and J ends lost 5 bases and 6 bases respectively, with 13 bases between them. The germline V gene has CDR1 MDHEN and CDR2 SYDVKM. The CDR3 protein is CASSDPGGAEAFF. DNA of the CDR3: TGTGCCAGCAGTGATCCGGGGGGGGCTGAAGCTTTCTTT.

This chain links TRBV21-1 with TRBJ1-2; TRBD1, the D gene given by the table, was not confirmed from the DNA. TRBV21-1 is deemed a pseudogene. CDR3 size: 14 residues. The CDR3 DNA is TGTGCCAGCAGCCCCAGGGGGATTAACTATGGCTACACCTTC. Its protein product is CASSPRGINYGYTF.

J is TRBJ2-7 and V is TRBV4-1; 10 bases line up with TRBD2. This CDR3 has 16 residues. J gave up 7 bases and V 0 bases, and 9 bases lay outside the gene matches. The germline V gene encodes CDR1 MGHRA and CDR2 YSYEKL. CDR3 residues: CASSQDSQAGGREQYF. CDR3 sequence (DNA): TGCGCCAGCAGCCAAGATTCTCAAGCGGGGGGGCGAGAGCAGTACTTC.

In nucleotides, the CDR3 is TGTGCCAGCAGCCGTATAGCGGGGGGGCCCCCCACTGGCACAGATACGCAGTATTTT. It encodes CASSRIAGGPPTGTDTQYF. V gene TRBV5-5 combines with J gene TRBJ2-3; 11 nucleotides line up with TRBD2. The trim removed 4 bases at V and 1 base at J, leaving 14 bases unmatched. This CDR3 contains 19 residues. Germline CDR1 SGHKS, CDR2 YYEKEE (reference sequence).

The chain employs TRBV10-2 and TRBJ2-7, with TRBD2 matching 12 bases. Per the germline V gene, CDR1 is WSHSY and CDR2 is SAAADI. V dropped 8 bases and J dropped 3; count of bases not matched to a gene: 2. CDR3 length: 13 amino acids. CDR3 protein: CASGLAGFYEQYF. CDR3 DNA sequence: TGCGCCAGCGGACTAGCGGGATTCTACGAGCAGTACTTC.

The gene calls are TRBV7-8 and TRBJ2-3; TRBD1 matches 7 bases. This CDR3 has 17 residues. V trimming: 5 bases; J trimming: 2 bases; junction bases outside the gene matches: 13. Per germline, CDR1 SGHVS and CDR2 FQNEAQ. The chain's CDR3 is CASSAQRDSKNTDTQYF. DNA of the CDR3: TGTGCCAGCAGCGCCCAAAGGGACAGCAAAAACACAGATACGCAGTATTTT.

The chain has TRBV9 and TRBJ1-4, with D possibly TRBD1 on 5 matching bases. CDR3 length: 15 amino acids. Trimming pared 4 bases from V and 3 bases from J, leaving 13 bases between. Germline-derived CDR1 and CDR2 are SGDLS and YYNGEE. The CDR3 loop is CASSLIGAPNEKLFF. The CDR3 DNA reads TGTGCCAGCAGCTTGATAGGGGCGCCTAATGAAAAACTGTTTTTT.

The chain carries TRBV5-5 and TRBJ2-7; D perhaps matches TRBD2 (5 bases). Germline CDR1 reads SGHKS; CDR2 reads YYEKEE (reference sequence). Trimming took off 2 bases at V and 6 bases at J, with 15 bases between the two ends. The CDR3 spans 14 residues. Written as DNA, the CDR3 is TGTGCCAGCAGCTTAGAGGACTCCCTCCTCGAGCAGTACTTC. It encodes CASSLEDSLLEQYF. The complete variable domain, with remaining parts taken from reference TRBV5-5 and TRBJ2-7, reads DAGVTQSPTHLIKTRGQQVTLRCSPISGHKSVSWYQQVLGQGPQFIFQYYEKEERGRGNFPDRFSARQFPNYSSELNVNALLLGDSALYLCASSLEDSLLEQYFGPGTRLTVT.